These 5 T cell receptor beta chains were all obtained from the same sample, sequenced in a study of T cells in narcolepsy. Assay: immunoSEQ multiplex PCR; the TCRdb copy retains only in-frame clones and omits some. This repertoire shows roughly 16,000 clones, 85% to 90% found once; its top ten account for around 37%. Material for sequencing was memory (CD45RA-) CD4+ T cells from blood. The origin of the receptors is a human donor in good health.

This clone was counted between two and nine times. The DNA of the CDR3 is TGTGCCATCAGATCCGGGACGGCGAATGAAAAACTGTTTTTT. This sequence encodes CAIRSGTANEKLFF. V usage is TRBV10-3 and J usage is TRBJ1-4, with D perhaps matching TRBD1 (5 bases). The V gene's germline CDR1 is ENHRY and CDR2 SYGVKD. The CDR3 is 14 residues long. V was cut by 6 bases and J by 5 bases, with 13 bases left in between.

This rearrangement joins TRBV11-1 to TRBJ1-1; D perhaps matches TRBD1 (5 bases). The CDR3 has 14 residues. The germline V gene has CDR1 SGHAT and CDR2 FQDESV (reference sequence). Between the trimmed V and J ends, which lost 5 bases and 0 bases, there was a span of 10 bases. The DNA of the CDR3 is TGTGCCAGCAGCCGGGACGGACTGAACACTGAAGCTTTCTTT. This encodes CASSRDGLNTEAFF. The full variable domain, with the rest looked up from reference TRBV11-1 and TRBJ1-1, is EAEVAQSPRYKITEKSQAVAFWCDPISGHATLYWYRQILGQGPELLVQFQDESVVDDSQLPKDRFSAERLKGVDSTLKIQPAELGDSAMYLCASSRDGLNTEAFFGQGTRLTVV.

The rearrangement links TRBV6-5 to TRBJ1-5; D gene uncertain. The germline CDR1 and CDR2 sequences are MNHEY and SVGAGI. Trimming removed 6 bases from V and 3 bases from J, with 12 bases in between. The CDR3 loop spans 14 amino acids. The CDR3 sequence is CASRAGLINQPQHF. CDR3 in DNA: TGTGCCAGCAGAGCAGGACTGATCAATCAGCCCCAGCATTTT.

The rearrangement joins TRBV7-6 to TRBJ2-7, with 8 bases aligning to TRBD1. In germline, CDR1 is SGHVS, CDR2 FNYEAQ. J gave up 0 bases and V 5 bases, and 9 bases lay outside the gene matches. CDR3 size: 16 residues. CDR3 nucleotides: TGTGCCAGCAGCCCGATACAGGGGGGTTCCTCCTACGAGCAGTACTTC. Translating it yields CASSPIQGGSSYEQYF.

This chain connects TRBV6-1 to TRBJ2-7, with 10 bases lining up with TRBD2. This CDR3 is 13 amino acids long. With 10 bases clipped from V and 4 bases from J, the junction kept 7 bases outside the gene matches. Per the germline V gene, CDR1 is MNHNS and CDR2 is SASEGT. In DNA, the CDR3 is TGTGCCACCGCGGCTAGCGGGGGATACGAGCAGTACTTC. Protein: CATAASGGYEQYF.